One and the same sample provided the 16 T cell receptor beta chains below, sequenced in a study of T cell responses to AZD1222 COVID-19 vaccine. Produced via immunoSEQ multiplex PCR; TCRdb's table is partial and in-frame only. In the table there are about 110,000 clones, 90% of which are singletons. Sequencing was performed on peripheral blood, taken on day 0 of AZD1222 vaccination. Source of these receptors: an adult in good health.

The chain recombines TRBV28 with TRBJ1-4; D unclear. The CDR3 runs to 12 residues. Germline values: CDR1 MDHEN, CDR2 SYDVKM. V lost 9 bases and J lost 2, with 7 bases in between. CDR3 in DNA: TGTGCCAGTGTCAATACTAATGAAAAACTGTTTTTT. Protein product: CASVNTNEKLFF. The variable domain in full, with the rest retrieved from reference TRBV28 and TRBJ1-4, is DVKVTQSSRYLVKRTGEKVFLECVQDMDHENMFWYRQDPGLGLRLIYFSYDVKMKEKGDIPEGYSVSREKKERFSLILESASTNQTSMYLCASVNTNEKLFFGSGTQLSVL.

V usage is TRBV7-8 and J usage is TRBJ1-2, with D tentatively TRBD1 (6 bases). Trimming stripped 4 bases from V and 7 bases from J, with 16 bases between. Germline CDR1 reads SGHVS; CDR2 reads FQNEAQ. This CDR3 spans 14 amino acids. CDR3 loop: CASSSAGTIGGYTF. The CDR3 region has the DNA TGTGCCAGCAGCTCCGCCGGGACAATCGGTGGCTACACCTTC.

V is TRBV7-6 and J is TRBJ2-1; TRBD2 matches at 9 bases. Losses at the gene ends were 5 bases for V and 0 bases for J; bases not matched to a gene: 11. Germline V gene lookup returns CDR1 SGHVS and CDR2 FNYEAQ. This CDR3 is built from 18 residues. In DNA, the CDR3 is TGTGCCAGCAGCCTCGGGGGTGGCGGGAGGGCCTCCTACAATGAGCAGTTCTTC. Residues: CASSLGGGGRASYNEQFF.

The chain uses TRBV15 and TRBJ2-7, with D uncertain. Trimming cost V 0 bases and J 3 bases, with 15 bases left between them. Germline values: CDR1 LNHNV, CDR2 YYDKDF (reference sequence). The CDR3 runs 16 residues. CDR3 coding DNA: TGTGCCACCAGCAGAGATACGGTAGACCCCAGCTACGAGCAGTACTTC. Translating it yields CATSRDTVDPSYEQYF.

The rearrangement joins TRBV18 to TRBJ1-5; D not resolved. The CDR3 covers 13 residues. The germline gives CDR1 KGHSH, CDR2 LQKENI. Deletions cut 1 base from V and 6 bases from J, with 7 bases between. CDR3 protein: CASSPRDTQPQHF. As DNA, the CDR3 is TGTGCCAGCTCACCACGTGACACTCAGCCCCAGCATTTT.

The rearrangement joins TRBV6-2 or TRBV6-3 to TRBJ2-1; D is undetermined. The germline CDR1 and CDR2 sequences are MNHEY and SVGEGT. This CDR3 is built from 14 residues. The ends were cut back, 5 bases at V and 4 bases at J, with 12 bases in the middle. The CDR3 loop reads CASSPSTGYNEQFF. CDR3 bases: TGTGCCAGCAGTCCCTCCACTGGATACAATGAGCAGTTCTTC.

The rearrangement links TRBV7-3 to TRBJ2-5, with D unclear. V dropped 5 bases and J dropped 2 bases, with 9 bases sitting between them. The CDR3 is made up of 13 amino acids. CDR1 SGHTA and CDR2 FQGTGA come from the germline V gene. CDR3 DNA: TGTGCCAGCAGCGTCACTCGGCAAGAGACCCAGTACTTC. It is translated as CASSVTRQETQYF.

This sequence joins TRBV5-1 and TRBJ1-3, with unresolved D. CDR1 and CDR2 from the germline V gene are SGHRS and YFSETQ. Trimming shortened V by 7 bases and J by 0 bases, and 8 bases separated the two germline ends. CDR3 size: 13 residues. The CDR3 nucleotides read TGCGCCAGCTACCAGGACTCTGGAAACACCATATATTTT. Translated, it gives CASYQDSGNTIYF.

This sequence joins TRBV6-5 and TRBJ2-3; TRBD2 agrees at 14 bases. The V gene end was trimmed by 7 bases and the J gene end by 3 bases; junction bases not matched to a gene: 3. Germline V CDR1 and CDR2: MNHEY, SVGAGI. CDR3 size: 15 residues. CDR3 sequence (DNA): TGTGCCAGCATCCGACTAGCGGGAGGGACAGATACGCAGTATTTT. Translation: CASIRLAGGTDTQYF.

V usage is TRBV5-1 and J usage is TRBJ1-6, with 8 bases that match TRBD1. Trimming at V came to 3 bases and at J to 7 bases, leaving 6 bases not matched to a gene. There are 15 residues in the CDR3. Looked up from germline, CDR1 is SGHRS and CDR2 is YFSETQ. CDR3 residues: CASSSAGQVNSPLHF. The CDR3 coding sequence is TGCGCCAGCAGCTCAGCGGGACAGGTGAATTCACCCCTCCACTTT. Complete variable domain (other parts from reference TRBV5-1 and TRBJ1-6): KAGVTQTPRYLIKTRGQQVTLSCSPISGHRSVSWYQQTPGQGLQFLFEYFSETQRNKGNFPGRFSGRQFSNSRSEMNVSTLELGDSALYLCASSSAGQVNSPLHFGNGTRLTVT.

This clone has a single count. V usage is TRBV18 and J usage is TRBJ2-7; D is ambiguous. V was shortened by 2 bases and J by 2 bases, with 10 bases between the two germline ends. CDR1 and CDR2 (germline): KGHSH, LQKENI. The CDR3 has 14 residues. The CDR3 coding sequence is TGTGCCAGCTCACCAGCGACACGTCCCTACGAGCAGTACTTC. This gives the protein CASSPATRPYEQYF.

This clone was observed a single time. V usage is TRBV11-2 and J usage is TRBJ2-1, with TRBD2 identical over 10 bases. J was trimmed by 4 bases and V by 2 bases; bases with no gene match: 5. This CDR3 has 16 residues. Germline loops: CDR1 SGHAT, CDR2 FQNNGV. CDR3 nucleotides: TGTGCCAGCAGCTTACGAGCGGGAGGGCCTTACAATGAGCAGTTCTTC. The encoded protein is CASSLRAGGPYNEQFF. The full variable domain, its missing parts supplied by reference TRBV11-2 and TRBJ2-1, is EAGVAQSPRYKIIEKRQSVAFWCNPISGHATLYWYQQILGQGPKLLIQFQNNGVVDDSQLPKDRFSAERLKGVDSTLKIQPAKLEDSAVYLCASSLRAGGPYNEQFFGPGTRLTVL.

This rearrangement joins TRBV13 to TRBJ2-2, with D uncertain. The length of the CDR3 is 13 residues. The germline gives CDR1 PRHDT, CDR2 FYEKMQ (reference sequence). V was pared by 0 bases and J by 6 bases, with 5 bases between. This CDR3 is CASSLGRSGELFF. Here the CDR3 DNA reads TGTGCCAGCAGCTTAGGCAGATCCGGGGAGCTGTTTTTT.

This rearrangement joins TRBV11-2 to TRBJ2-7; D is ambiguous. In germline, CDR1 is SGHAT, CDR2 FQNNGV. CDR3 length equals 12 residues. V was pared by 3 bases and J by 6 bases, with 9 bases between. CDR3 sequence (DNA): TGTGCCAGCAGCTTTAACAGAGGCGAGCAGTACTTC. Translated, it gives CASSFNRGEQYF.

V is TRBV6-5 and J is TRBJ1-3; TRBD1 matches at 9 bases. This CDR3 contains 15 residues. The germline V gene has CDR1 MNHEY and CDR2 SVGAGI. J was trimmed by 4 bases and V by 5 bases; bases with no gene match: 6. For the CDR3, the DNA is TGTGCCAGCAGTCGCTACAGGGGGCACGGAAACACCATATATTTT. Its protein product is CASSRYRGHGNTIYF.

V gene TRBV11-2 combines with J gene TRBJ1-1, with D possibly TRBD1 on 6 matching bases. Trimming shortened V by 1 base and J by 6 bases, and 15 bases separated the two germline ends. CDR1 and CDR2 from the germline V gene are SGHAT and FQNNGV. This CDR3 contains 15 residues. The DNA of the CDR3 is TGTGCCAGCAGCTTAGGAGGGGGACGGACTGCTGAAGCTTTCTTT. This codes for CASSLGGGRTAEAFF.